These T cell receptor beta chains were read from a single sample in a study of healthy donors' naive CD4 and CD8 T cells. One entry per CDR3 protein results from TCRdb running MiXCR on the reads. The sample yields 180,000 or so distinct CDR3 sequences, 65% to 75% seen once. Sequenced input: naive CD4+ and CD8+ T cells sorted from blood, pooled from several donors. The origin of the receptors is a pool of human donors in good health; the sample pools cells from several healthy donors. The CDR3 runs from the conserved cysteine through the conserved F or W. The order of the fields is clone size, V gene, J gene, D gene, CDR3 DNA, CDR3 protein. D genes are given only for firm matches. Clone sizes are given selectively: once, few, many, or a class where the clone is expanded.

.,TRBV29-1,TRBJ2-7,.,TGCAGCGTGGCGAAGCGGACCAGCTACGAGCAGTACTTC,CSVAKRTSYEQYF
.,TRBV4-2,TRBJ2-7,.,TGTGCCAGCAGCCCCGACAGCGCCGGGTGGGAGCAGTACTTC,CASSPDSAGWEQYF
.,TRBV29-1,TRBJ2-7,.,TGCAGCGTTGGGGGAGTGCACTACGAGCAGTACTTC,CSVGGVHYEQYF
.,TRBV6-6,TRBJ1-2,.,TGTGCCAGCGTAGCAGGATCTAACTATGGCTACACCTTC,CASVAGSNYGYTF
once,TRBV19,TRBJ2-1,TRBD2,TGTGCCAGTAGTAACTCTGGGGGACTAGCGGGGTACCCAACTTACAATGAGCAGTTCTTC,CASSNSGGLAGYPTYNEQFF
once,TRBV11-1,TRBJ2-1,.,TGTGCCAGCAGTCGGGAAGAATCCTACAATGAGCAGTTCTTC,CASSREESYNEQFF
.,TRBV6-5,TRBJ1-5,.,TGTGCCAGCAGTGAGCGGGGCCAGCCCCAGCATTTT,CASSERGQPQHF
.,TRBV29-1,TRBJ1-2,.,TGCAGCGTTGATATCCTCTACGTCAGGGAGGAATATGGCTACACCTTC,CSVDILYVREEYGYTF
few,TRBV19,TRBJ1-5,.,TGTGCCAGTAGTATATCGGGGGACACCAGCAATCAGCCCCAGCATTTT,CASSISGDTSNQPQHF
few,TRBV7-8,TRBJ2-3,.,TGTGCCAGCAGCTTAGACCGCCAGGATACGCAGTATTTT,CASSLDRQDTQYF
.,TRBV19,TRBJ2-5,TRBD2,TGTGCCAGTAGGATAGCGGGAGGAGAGACCCAGTACTTC,CASRIAGGETQYF
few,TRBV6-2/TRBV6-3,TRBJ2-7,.,TGTGCCAGCAATTGGGCGGGGAGCTCCTACGAGCAGTACTTC,CASNWAGSSYEQYF
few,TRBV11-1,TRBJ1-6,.,TGTGCCAGCAGCTTAGACGGAAATTCACCCCTCCACTTT,CASSLDGNSPLHF
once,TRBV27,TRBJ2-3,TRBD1,TGTGCCAGCAGGGGCCCGGGACAGGAGTCCACAGGTACGCAGTATTTT,CASRGPGQESTGTQYF
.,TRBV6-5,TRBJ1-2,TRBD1,TGTGCCAGCAGTTACTGGGACAGGGGAGGGGGCTACACCTTC,CASSYWDRGGGYTF
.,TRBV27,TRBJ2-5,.,TGTGCCAGCAGTTTCTCTCCCGAGGACAGCCAAGAGACCCAGTACTTC,CASSFSPEDSQETQYF
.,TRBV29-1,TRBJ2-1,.,TGCAGCGTCCCTAGGTGGAGTGAGCAGTTCTTC,CSVPRWSEQFF
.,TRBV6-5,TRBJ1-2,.,TGTGCCAGCAGTGGAGTCTTGGGGGTAGGCTACACCTTC,CASSGVLGVGYTF
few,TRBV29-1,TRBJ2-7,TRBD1,TGCAGCGTCCAAAAGCCTTCCGGGACAGCCTACGAGCAGTACTTC,CSVQKPSGTAYEQYF
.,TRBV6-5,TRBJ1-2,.,TGTGCCAGCAGTCTGACGGTTAACTATGGCTACACCTTC,CASSLTVNYGYTF
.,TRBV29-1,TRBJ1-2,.,TGCAGCGTTGATCTCCCAGGATCTAATGGCTACACCTTC,CSVDLPGSNGYTF
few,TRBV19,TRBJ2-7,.,TGTGCCACCTCGACAGCCGTTATGAACGAGCAGTACTTC,CATSTAVMNEQYF
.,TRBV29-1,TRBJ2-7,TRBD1,TGCAGCGTCGTTGACAGGGTCGAGCAGTACTTC,CSVVDRVEQYF
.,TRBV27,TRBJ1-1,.,TGTGCCAGCAGGTCCAGGGTAGGAGCTTTCTTT,CASRSRVGAFF
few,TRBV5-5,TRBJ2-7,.,TGTGCCAGCAGCTTGGTGCCAGGGGCCTACGAGCAGTACTTC,CASSLVPGAYEQYF
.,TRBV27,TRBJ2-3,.,TGTGCCAGCAGTTTTACTCCGAGGGCCGGAGATACGCAGTATTTT,CASSFTPRAGDTQYF
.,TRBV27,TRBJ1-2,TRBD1,TGTGCCAGCAGTTTTTCAGGGGGCTTAGGCTATGGCTACACCTTC,CASSFSGGLGYGYTF
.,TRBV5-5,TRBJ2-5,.,TGTGCCAGCAGCCCGAACGTCGGGGAGACCCAGTACTTC,CASSPNVGETQYF
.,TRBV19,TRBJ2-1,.,TGTGCCAGTAGTATAGTCGCAACTTCCTACAATGAGCAGTTCTTC,CASSIVATSYNEQFF
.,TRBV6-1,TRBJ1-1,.,TGTGCCAGCAGTTCCCGCCGAGGGGGACTTAACACTGAAGCTTTCTTT,CASSSRRGGLNTEAFF
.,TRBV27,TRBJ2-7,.,TGTGCCAGCAGTTTATGGGGTCGGGACGAGCAGTACTTC,CASSLWGRDEQYF
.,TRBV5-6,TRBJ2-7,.,TGTGCCAGCAGCACTACAGGGAACGTCTACGAGCAGTACTTC,CASSTTGNVYEQYF